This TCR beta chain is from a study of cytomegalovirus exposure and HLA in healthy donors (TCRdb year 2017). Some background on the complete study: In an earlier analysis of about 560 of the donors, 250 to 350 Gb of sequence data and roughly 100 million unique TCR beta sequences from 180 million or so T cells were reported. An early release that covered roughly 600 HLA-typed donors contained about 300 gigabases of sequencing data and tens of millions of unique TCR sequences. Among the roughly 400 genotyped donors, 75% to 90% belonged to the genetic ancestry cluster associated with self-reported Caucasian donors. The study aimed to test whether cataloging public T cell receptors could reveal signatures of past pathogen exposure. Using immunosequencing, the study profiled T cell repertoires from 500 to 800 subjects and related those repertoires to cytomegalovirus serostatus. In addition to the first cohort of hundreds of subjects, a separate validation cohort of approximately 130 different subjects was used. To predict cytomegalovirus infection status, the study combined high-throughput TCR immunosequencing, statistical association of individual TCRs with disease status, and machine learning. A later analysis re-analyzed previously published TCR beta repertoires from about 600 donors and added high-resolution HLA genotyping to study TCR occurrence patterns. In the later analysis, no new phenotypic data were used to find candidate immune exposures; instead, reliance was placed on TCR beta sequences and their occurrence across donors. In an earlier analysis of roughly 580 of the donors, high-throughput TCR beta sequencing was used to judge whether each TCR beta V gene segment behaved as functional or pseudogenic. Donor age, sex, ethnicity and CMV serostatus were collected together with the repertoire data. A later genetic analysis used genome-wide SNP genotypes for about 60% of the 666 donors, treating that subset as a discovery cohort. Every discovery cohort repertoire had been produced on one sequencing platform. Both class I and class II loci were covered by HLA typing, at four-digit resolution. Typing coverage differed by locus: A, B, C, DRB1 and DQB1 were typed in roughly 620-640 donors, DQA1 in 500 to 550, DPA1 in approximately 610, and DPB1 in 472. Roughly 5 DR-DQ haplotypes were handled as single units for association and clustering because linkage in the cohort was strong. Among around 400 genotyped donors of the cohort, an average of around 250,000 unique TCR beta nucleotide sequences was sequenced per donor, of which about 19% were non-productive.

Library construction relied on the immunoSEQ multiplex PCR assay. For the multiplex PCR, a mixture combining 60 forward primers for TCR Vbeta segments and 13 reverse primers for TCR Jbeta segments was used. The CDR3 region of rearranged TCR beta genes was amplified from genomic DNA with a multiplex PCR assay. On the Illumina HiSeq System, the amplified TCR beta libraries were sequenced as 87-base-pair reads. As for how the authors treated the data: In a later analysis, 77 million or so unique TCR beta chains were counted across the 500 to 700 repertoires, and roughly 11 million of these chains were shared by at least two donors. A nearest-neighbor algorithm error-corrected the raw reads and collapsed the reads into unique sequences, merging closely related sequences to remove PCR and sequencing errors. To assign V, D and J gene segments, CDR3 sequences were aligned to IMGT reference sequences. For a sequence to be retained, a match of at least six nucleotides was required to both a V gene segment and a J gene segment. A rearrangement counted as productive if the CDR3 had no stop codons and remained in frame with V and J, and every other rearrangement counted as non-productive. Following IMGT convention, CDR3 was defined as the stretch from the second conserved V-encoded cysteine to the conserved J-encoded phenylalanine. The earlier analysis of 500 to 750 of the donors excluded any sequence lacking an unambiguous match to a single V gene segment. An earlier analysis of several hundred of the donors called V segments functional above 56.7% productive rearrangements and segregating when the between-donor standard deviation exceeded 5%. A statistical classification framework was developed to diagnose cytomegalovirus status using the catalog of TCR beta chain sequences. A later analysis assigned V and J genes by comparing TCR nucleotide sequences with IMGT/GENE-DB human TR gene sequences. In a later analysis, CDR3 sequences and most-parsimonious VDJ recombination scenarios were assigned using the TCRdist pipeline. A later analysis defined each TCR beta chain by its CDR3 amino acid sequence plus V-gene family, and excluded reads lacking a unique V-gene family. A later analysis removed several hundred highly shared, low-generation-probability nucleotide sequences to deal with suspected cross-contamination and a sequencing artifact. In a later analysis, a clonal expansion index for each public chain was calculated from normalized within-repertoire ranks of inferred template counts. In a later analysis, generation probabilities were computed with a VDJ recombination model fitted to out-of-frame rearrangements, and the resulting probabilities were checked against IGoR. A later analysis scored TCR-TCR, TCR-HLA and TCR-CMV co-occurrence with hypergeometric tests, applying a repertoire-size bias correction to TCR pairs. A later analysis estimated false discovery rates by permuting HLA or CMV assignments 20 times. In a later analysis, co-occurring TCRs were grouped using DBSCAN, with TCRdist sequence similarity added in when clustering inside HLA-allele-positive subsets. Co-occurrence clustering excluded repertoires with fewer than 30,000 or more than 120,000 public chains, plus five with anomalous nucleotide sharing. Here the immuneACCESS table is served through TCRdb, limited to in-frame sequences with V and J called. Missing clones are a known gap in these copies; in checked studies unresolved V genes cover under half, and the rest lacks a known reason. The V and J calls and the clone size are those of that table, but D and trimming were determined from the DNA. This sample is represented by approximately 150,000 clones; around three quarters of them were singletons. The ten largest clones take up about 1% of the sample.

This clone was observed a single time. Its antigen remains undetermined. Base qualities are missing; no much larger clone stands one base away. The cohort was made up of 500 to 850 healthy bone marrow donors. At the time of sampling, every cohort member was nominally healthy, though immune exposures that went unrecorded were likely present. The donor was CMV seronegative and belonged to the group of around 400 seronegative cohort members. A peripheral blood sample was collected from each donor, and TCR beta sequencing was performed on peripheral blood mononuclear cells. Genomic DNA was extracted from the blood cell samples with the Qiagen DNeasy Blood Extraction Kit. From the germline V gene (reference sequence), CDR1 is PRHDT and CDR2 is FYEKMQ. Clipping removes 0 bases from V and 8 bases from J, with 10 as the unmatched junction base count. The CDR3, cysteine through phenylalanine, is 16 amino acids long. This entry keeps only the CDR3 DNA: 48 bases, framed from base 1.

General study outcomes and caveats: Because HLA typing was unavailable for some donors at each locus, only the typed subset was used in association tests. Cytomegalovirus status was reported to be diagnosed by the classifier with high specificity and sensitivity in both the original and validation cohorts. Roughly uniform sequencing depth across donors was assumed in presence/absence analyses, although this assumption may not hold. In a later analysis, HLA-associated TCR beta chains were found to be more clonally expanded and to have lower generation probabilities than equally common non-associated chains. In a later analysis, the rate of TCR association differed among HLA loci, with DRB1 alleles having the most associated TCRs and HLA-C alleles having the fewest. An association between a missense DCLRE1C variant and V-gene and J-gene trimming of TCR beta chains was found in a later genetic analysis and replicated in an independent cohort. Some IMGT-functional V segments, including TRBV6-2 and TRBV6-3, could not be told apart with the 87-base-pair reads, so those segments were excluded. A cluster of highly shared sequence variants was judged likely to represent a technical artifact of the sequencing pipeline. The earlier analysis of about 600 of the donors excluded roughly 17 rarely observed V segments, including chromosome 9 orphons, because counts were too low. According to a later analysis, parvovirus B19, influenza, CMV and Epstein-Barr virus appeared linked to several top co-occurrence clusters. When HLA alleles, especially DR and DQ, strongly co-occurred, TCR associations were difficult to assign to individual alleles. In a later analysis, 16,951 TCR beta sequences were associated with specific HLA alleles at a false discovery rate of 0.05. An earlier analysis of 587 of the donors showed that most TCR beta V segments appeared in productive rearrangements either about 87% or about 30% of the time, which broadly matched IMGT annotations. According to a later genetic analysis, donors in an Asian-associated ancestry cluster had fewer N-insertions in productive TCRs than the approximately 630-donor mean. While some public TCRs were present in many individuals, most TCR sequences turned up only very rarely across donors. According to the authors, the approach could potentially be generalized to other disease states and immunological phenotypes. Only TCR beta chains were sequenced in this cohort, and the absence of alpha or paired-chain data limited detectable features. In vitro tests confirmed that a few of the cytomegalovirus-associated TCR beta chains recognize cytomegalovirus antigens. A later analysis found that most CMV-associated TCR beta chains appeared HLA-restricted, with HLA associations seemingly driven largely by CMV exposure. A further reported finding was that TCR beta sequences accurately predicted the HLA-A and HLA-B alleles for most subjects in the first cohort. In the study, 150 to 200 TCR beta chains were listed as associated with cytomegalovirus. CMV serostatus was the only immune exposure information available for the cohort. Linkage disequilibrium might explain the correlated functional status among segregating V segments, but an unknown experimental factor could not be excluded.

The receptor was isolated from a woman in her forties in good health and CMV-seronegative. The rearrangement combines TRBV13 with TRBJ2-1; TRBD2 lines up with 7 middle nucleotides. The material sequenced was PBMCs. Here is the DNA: TGTGCCAGCAGCTTAGGCCGAGGGAGGGCAACCGATGAGCAGTTCTTC. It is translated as CASSLGRGRATDEQFF. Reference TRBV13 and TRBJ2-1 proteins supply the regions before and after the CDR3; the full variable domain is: AAGVIQSPRHLIKEKRETATLKCYPIPRHDTVYWYQQGPGQDPQFLISFYEKMQSDKGSIPDRFSAQQFSDYHSELNMSSLELGDSALYFCASSLGRGRATDEQFFGPGTRLTVL.